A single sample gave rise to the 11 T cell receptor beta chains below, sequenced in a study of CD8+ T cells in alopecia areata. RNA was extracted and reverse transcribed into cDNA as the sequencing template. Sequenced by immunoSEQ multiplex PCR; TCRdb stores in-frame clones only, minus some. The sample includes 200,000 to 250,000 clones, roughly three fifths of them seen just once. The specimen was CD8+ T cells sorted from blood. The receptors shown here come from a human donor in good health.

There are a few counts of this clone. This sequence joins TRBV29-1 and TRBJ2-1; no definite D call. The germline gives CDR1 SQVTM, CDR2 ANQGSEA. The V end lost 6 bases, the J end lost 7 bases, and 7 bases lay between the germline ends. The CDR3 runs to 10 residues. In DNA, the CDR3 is TGCAGCGTAGACGCTAATGAGCAGTTCTTC. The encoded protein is CSVDANEQFF.

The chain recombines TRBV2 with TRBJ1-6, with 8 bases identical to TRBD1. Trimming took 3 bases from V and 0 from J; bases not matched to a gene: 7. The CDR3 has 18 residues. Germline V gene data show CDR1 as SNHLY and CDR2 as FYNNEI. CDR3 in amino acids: CASSDRGLLSSYNSPLHF. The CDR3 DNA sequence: TGTGCCAGCAGTGACAGGGGGCTTTTGAGCTCCTATAATTCACCCCTCCACTTT. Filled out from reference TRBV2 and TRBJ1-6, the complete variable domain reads EPEVTQTPSHQVTQMGQEVILRCVPISNHLYFYWYRQILGQKVEFLVSFYNNEISEKSEIFDDQFSVERPDGSNFTLKIRSTKLEDSAMYFCASSDRGLLSSYNSPLHFGNGTRLTVT.

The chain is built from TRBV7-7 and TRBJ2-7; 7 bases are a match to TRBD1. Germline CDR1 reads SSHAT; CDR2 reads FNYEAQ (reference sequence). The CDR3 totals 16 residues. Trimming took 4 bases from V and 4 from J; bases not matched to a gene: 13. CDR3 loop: CASSSKPQGFRYEQYF. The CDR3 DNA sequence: TGTGCCAGCAGCTCCAAGCCACAGGGGTTTAGGTACGAGCAGTACTTC.

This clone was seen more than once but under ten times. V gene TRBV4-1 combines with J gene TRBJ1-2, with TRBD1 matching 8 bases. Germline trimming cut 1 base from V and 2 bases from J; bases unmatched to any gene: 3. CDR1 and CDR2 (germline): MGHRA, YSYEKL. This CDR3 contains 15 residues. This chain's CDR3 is CASSQGTGINYGYTF. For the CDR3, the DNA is TGCGCCAGCAGCCAAGGGACAGGGATCAACTATGGCTACACCTTC.

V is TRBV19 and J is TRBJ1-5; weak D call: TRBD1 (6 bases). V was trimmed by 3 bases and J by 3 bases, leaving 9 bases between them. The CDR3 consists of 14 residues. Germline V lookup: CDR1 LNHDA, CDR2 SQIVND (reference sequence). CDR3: CASSITGNNQPQHF. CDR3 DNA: TGTGCCAGTAGTATTACAGGGAACAATCAGCCCCAGCATTTT. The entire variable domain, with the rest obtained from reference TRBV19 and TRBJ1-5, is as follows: DGGITQSPKYLFRKEGQNVTLSCEQNLNHDAMYWYRQDPGQGLRLIYYSQIVNDFQKGDIAEGYSVSREKKESFPLTVTSAQKNPTAFYLCASSITGNNQPQHFGDGTRLSIL.

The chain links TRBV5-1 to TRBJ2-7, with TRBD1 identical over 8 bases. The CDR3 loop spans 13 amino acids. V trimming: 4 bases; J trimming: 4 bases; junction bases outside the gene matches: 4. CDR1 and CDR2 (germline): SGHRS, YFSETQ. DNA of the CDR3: TGCGCCAGCAGCCAGACAGGGGTTTACGAGCAGTACTTC. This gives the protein CASSQTGVYEQYF.

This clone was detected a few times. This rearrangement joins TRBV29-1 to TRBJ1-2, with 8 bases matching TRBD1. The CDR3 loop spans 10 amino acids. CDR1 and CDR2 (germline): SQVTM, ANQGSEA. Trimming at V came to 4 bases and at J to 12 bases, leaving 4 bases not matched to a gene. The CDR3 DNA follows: TGCAGCGTTGTCGCGGACAGGGACACCTTC. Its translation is CSVVADRDTF.

The CDR3 reads CSVDGGREQYF. The CDR3 nucleotides are TGCAGCGTTGATGGGGGGCGCGAGCAGTACTTC. The chain combines TRBV29-1 with TRBJ2-7, with D perhaps assigned TRBD1 or TRBD2 (6 bases each). Germline CDR1 and CDR2: SQVTM and ANQGSEA. The CDR3 runs 11 residues. The V and J ends lost 3 bases and 6 bases respectively, with 9 bases between them.

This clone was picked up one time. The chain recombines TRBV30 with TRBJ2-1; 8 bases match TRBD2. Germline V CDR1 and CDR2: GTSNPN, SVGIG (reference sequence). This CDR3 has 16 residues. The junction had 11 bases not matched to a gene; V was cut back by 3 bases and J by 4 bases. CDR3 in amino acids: CAWRGRSGSSYNEQFF. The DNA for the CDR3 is TGTGCCTGGAGGGGACGCAGCGGGAGTAGTTACAATGAGCAGTTCTTC.

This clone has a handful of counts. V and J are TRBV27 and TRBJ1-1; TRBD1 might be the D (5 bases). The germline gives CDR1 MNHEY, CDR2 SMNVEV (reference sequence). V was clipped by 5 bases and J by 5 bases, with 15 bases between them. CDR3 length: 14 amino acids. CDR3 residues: CASSPPGGGTEAFF. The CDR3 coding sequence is TGTGCCAGCAGTCCTCCGGGGGGTGGGACTGAAGCTTTCTTT.

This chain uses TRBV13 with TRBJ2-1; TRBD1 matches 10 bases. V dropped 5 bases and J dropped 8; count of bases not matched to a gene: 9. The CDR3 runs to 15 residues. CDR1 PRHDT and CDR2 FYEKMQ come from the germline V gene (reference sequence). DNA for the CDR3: TGTGCCAGCAGCCTTACCGGGACAGGGGAAGATGAGCAGTTCTTC. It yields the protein CASSLTGTGEDEQFF.